Here is one TCR beta chain with its context. This record comes from a study of CD8 T cells in Susac syndrome. The RNA input was roughly 0.5 to 1 ug, and it was reverse transcribed with random hexamers. By means of immunoSEQ multiplex PCR, TCR beta CDR3 spanning 54 Vbeta and 13 Jbeta underwent amplification. TCRdb re-called the immunoSEQ multiplex PCR reads with MiXCR, one entry per CDR3 protein. The data contain about 180,000 distinct CDR3 sequences, approximately 95% of them singletons. CDR1 and CDR2 (germline): LGHNA, YNFKEQ. The CDR3 is made up of 18 amino acids. The junction had 10 bases not matched to a gene; V was cut back by 1 base and J by 3 bases.

The sample was CD8+ T cells from PBMCs. The chain has TRBV4-2 and TRBJ1-2, with 11 bases aligning to TRBD1. This receptor was taken from a human donor with multiple sclerosis. The CDR3 coding sequence is TGTGCCAGCAGCCAAGCCACCGGCGGGACAGGGGGAGACTATGGCTACACCTTC. This codes for CASSQATGGTGGDYGYTF.